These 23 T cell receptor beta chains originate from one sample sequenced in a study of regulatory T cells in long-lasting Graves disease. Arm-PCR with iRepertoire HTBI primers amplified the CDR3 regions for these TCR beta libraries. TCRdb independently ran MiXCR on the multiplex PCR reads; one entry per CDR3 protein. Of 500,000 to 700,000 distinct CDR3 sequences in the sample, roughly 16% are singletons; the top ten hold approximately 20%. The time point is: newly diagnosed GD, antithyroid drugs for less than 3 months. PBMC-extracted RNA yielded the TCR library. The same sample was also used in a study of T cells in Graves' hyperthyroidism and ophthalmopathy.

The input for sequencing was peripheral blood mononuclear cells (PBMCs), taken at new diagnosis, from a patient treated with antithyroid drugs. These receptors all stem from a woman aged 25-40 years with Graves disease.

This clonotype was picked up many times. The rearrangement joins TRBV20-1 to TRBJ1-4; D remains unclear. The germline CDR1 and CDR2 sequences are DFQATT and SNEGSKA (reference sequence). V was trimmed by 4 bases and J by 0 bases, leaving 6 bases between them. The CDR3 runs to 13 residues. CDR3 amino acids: CSATRATNEKLFF. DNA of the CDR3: TGCAGTGCTACACGTGCAACTAATGAAAAACTGTTTTTT.

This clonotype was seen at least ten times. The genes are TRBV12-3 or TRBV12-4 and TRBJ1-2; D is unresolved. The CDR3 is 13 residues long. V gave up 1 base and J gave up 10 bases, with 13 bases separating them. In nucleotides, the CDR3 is TGTGCCAGCAGTTTAGGGGGTGAGGTCCTCTACACCTTC. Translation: CASSLGGEVLYTF.

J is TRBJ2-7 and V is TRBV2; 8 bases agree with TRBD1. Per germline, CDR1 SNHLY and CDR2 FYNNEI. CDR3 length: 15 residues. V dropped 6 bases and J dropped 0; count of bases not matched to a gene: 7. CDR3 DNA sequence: TGTGCCAGCAGGGTGACCGGACAGGGCTCCTACGAGCAGTACTTC. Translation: CASRVTGQGSYEQYF.

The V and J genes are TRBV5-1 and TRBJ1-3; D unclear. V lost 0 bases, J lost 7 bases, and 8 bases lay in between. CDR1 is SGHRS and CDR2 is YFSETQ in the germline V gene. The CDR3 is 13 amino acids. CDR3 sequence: CASSLGQANTIYF. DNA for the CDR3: TGCGCCAGCAGCTTGGGCCAGGCCAACACCATATATTTT.

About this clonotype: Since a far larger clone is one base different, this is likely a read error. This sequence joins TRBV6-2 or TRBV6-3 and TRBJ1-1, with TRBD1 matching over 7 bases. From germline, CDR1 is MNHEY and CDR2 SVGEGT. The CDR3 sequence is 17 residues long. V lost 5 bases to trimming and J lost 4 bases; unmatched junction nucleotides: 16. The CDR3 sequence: CASSNLQGYIMSTEAFF. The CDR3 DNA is TGTGCCAGCAGTAATCTACAGGGGTACATCATGAGCACTGAAGCTTTCTTT.

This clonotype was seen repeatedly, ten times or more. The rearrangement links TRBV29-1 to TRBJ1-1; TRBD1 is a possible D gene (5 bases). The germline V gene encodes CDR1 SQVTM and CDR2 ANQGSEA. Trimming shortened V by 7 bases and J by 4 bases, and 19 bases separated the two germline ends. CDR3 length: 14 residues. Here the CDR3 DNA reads TGCAGCGGCGAAGCAGGGTGGGGGGGCACTGAAGCTTTCTTT. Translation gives CSGEAGWGGTEAFF.

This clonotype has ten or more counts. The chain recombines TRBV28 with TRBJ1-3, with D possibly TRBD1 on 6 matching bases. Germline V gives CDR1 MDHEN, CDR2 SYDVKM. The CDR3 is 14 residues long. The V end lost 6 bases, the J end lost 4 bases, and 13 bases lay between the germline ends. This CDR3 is CASSLWTVGNTIYF. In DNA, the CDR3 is TGTGCCAGCAGCCTCTGGACAGTGGGAAACACCATATATTTT.

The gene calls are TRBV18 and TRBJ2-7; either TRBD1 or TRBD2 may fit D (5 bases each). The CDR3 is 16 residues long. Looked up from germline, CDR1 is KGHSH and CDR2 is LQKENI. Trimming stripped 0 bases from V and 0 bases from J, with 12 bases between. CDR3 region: CASSPPPGRSSYEQYF. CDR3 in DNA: TGTGCCAGCTCACCACCTCCGGGACGGAGCTCCTACGAGCAGTACTTC. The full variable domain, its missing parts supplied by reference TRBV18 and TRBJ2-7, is NAGVMQNPRHLVRRRGQEARLRCSPMKGHSHVYWYRQLPEEGLKFMVYLQKENIIDESGMPKERFSAEFPKEGPSILRIQQVVRGDSAAYFCASSPPPGRSSYEQYFGPGTRLTVT.

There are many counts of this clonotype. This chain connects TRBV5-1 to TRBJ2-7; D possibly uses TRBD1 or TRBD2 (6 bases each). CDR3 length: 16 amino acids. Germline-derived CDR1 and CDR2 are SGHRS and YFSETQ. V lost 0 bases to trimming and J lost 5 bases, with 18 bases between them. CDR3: CASSLEPGGLGHEQYF. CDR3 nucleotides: TGCGCCAGCAGCTTGGAGCCCGGGGGCTTGGGGCACGAGCAGTACTTC.

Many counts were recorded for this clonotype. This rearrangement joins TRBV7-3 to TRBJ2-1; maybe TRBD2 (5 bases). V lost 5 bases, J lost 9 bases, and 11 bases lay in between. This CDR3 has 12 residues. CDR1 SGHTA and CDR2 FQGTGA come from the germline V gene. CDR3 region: CASSPLGGEQFF. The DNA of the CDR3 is TGTGCCAGCAGCCCACTAGGAGGTGAGCAGTTCTTC.

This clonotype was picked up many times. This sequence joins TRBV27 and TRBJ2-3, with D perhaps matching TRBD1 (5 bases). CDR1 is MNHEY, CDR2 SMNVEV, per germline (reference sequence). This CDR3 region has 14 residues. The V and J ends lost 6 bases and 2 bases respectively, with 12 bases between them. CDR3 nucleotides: TGTGCCAGCAGCTGGAGACAGCCCACAGATACGCAGTATTTT. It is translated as CASSWRQPTDTQYF.

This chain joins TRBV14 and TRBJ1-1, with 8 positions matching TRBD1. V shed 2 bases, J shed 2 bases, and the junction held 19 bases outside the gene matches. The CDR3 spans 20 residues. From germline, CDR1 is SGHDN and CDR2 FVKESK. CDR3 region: CASSQRLQGARGVTNTEAFF. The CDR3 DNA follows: TGTGCCAGCAGCCAAAGGCTCCAGGGGGCCCGTGGGGTAACTAACACTGAAGCTTTCTTT.

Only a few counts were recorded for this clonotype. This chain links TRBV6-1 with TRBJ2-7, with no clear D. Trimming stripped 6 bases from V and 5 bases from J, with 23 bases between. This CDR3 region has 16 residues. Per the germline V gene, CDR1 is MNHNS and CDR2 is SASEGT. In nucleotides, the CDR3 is TGTGCCAGCAGAAGTGACCCTTCCCTCGCTTTTGACGAGCAGTACTTC. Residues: CASRSDPSLAFDEQYF.

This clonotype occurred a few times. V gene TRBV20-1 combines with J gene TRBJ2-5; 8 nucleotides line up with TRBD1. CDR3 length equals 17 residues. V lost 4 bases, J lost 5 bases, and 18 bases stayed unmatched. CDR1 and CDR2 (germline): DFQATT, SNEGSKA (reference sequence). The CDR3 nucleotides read TGCAGTGCTAACAGTCCAATCAAACAGGGGGTCGTGGAGACCCAGTACTTC. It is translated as CSANSPIKQGVVETQYF.

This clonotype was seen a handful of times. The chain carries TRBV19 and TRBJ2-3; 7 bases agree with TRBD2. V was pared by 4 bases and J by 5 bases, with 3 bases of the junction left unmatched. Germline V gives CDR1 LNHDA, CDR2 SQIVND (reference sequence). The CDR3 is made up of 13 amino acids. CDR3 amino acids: CASSTVAGDTQYF. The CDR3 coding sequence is TGTGCCAGTAGTACCGTAGCGGGAGATACGCAGTATTTT.

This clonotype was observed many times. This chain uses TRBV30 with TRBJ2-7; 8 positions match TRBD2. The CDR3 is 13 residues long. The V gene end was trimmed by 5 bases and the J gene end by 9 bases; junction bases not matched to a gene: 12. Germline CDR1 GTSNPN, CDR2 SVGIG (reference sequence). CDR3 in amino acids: CAWGSGILLRQYF. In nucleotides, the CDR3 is TGTGCCTGGGGTAGCGGGATCTTACTGCGGCAGTACTTC.

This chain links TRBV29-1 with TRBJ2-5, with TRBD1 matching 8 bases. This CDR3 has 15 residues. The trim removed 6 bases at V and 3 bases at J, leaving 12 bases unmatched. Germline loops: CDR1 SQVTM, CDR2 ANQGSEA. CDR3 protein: CSVGPRDRTKETQYF. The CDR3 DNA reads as TGCAGCGTCGGACCTCGGGACAGGACTAAAGAGACCCAGTACTTC.

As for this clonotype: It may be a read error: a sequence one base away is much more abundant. CDR3 coding DNA: TGTGCCAGACAGGGGAACACTGAAGCTTTCTTT. It encodes CARQGNTEAFF. The chain has TRBV28 and TRBJ1-1, with a tentative D call TRBD1 (6 bases). CDR3 length equals 11 residues. The germline CDR1 and CDR2 sequences are MDHEN and SYDVKM. Trimming pared 9 bases from V and 1 base from J, leaving 6 bases between.

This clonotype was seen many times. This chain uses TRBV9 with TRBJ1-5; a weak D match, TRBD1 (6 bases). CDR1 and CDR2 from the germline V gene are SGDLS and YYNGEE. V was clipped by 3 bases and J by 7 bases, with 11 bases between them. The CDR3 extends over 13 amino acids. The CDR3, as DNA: TGTGCCAGCAGCGGAATCAGGGGACAGCCCCAGCATTTT. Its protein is CASSGIRGQPQHF.

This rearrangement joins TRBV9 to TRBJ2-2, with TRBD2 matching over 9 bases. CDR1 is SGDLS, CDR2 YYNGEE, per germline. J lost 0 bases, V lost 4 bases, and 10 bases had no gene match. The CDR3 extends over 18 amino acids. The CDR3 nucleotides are TGTGCCAGCAGCAGACCTCCTAGCGGGATAACGAACACCGGGGAGCTGTTTTTT. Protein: CASSRPPSGITNTGELFF.

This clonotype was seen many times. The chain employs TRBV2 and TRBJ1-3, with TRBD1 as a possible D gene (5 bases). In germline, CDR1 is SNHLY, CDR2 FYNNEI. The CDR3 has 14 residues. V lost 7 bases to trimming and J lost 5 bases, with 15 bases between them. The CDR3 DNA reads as TGTGCCAGCATCCTGGGGGGGGATAGAAACACCATATATTTT. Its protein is CASILGGDRNTIYF.

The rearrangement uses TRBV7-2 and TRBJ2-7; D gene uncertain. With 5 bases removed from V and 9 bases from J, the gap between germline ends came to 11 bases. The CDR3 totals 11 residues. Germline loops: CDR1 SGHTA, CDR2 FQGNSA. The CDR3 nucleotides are TGTGCCAGCAGCCCCCTCTGGTTGCAGTACTTC. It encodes CASSPLWLQYF. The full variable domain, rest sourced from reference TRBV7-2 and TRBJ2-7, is GAGVSQSPSNKVTEKGKDVELRCDPISGHTALYWYRQSLGQGLEFLIYFQGNSAPDKSGLPSDRFSAERTGGSVSTLTIQRTQQEDSAVYLCASSPLWLQYFGPGTRLTVT.

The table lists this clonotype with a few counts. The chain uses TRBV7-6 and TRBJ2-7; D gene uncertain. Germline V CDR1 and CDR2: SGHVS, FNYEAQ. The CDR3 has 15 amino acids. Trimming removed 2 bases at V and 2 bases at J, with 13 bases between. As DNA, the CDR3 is TGTGCCAGCAGCTTAAATCCCGACTTTACCTACGAGCAGTACTTC. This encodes CASSLNPDFTYEQYF.